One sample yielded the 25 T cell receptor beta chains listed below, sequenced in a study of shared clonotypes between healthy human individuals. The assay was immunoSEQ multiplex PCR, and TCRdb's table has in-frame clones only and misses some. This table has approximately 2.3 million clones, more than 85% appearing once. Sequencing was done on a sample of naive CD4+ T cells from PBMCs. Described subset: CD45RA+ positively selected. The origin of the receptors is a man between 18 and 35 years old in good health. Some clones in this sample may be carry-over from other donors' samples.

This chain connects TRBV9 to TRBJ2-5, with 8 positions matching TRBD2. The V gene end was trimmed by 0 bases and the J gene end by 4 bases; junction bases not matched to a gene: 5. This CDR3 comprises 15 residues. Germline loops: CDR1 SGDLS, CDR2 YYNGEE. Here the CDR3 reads CASSVAGGRIETQYF. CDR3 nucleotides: TGTGCCAGCAGCGTAGCCGGCGGGAGGATAGAGACCCAGTACTTC.

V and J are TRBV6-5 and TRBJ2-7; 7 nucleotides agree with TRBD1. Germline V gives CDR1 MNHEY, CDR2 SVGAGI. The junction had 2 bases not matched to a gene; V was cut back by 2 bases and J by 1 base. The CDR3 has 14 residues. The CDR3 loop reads CASSYTGQSYEQYF. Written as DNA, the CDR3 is TGTGCCAGCAGTTACACGGGACAGTCCTACGAGCAGTACTTC.

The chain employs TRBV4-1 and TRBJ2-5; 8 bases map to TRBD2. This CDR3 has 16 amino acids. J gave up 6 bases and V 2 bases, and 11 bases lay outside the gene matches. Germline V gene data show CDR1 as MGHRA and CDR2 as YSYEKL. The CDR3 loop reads CASSQPTSERIKTQYF. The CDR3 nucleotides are TGCGCCAGCAGCCAACCGACTAGCGAGAGAATAAAGACCCAGTACTTC.

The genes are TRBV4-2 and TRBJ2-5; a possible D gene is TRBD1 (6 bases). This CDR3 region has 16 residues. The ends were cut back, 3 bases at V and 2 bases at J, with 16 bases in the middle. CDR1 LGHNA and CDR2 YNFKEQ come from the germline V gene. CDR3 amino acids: CASSQAAGDKQETQYF. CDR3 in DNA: TGTGCCAGCAGCCAGGCCGCAGGGGACAAACAAGAGACCCAGTACTTC.

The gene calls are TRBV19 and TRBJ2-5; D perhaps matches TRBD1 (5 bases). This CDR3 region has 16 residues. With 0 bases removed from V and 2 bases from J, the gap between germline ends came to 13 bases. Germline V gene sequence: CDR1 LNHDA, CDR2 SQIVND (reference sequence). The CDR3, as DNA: TGTGCCAGTAGTATAGATGCGACAGCACCACAAGAGACCCAGTACTTC. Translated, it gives CASSIDATAPQETQYF.

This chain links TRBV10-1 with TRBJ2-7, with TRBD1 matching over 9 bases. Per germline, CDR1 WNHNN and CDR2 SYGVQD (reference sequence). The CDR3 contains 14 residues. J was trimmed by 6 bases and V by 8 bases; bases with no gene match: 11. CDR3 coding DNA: TGCGCCAGCGCTCCTGGGACAGGGATCGCCGAGCAGTACTTC. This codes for CASAPGTGIAEQYF.

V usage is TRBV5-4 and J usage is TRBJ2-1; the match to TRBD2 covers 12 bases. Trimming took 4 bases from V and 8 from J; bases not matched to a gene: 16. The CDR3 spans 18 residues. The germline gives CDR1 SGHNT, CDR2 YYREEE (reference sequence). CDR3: CASSPGLAGLPRPDEQFF. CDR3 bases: TGTGCCAGCAGCCCGGGACTAGCGGGCCTCCCCCGACCAGATGAGCAGTTCTTC.

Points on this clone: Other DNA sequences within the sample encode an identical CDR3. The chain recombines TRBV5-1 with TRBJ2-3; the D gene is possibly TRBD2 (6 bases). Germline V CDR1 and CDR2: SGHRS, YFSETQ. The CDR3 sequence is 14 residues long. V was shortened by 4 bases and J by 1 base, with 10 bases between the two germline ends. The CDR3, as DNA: TGCGCCAGCAGCAGTGGCGGGGGCACAGATACGCAGTATTTT. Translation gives CASSSGGGTDTQYF.

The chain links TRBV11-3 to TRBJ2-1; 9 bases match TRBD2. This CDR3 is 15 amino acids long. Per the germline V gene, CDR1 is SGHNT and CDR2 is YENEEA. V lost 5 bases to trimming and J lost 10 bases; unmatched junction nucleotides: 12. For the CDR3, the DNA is TGTGCCAGCAGCCAGGGGCGGGAGGGCGGACGAGAGCAGTTCTTC. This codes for CASSQGREGGREQFF. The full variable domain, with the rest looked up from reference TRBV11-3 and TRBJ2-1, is EAGVVQSPRYKIIEKKQPVAFWCNPISGHNTLYWYLQNLGQGPELLIRYENEEAVDDSQLPKDRFSAERLKGVDSTLKIQPAELGDSAVYLCASSQGREGGREQFFGPGTRLTVL.

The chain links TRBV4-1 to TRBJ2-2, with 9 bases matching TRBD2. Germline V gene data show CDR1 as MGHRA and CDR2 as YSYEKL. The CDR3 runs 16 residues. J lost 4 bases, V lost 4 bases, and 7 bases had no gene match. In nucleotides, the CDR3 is TGCGCCAGCAGCCTAGCGGGAGACCATGTCACCGGGGAGCTGTTTTTT. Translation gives CASSLAGDHVTGELFF.

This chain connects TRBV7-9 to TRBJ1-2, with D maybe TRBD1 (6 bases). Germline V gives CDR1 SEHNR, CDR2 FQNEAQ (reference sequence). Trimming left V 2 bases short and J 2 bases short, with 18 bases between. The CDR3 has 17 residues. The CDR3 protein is CASSLFRFKGQNYGYTF. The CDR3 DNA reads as TGTGCCAGCAGCTTATTCAGGTTTAAGGGACAAAACTATGGCTACACCTTC.

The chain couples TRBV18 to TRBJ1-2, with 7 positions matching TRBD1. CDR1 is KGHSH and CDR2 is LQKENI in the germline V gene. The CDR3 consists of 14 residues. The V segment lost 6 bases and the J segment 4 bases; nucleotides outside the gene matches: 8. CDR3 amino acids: CASSQLGDSYGYTF. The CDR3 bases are TGTGCCAGCTCTCAATTAGGGGACAGCTATGGCTACACCTTC.

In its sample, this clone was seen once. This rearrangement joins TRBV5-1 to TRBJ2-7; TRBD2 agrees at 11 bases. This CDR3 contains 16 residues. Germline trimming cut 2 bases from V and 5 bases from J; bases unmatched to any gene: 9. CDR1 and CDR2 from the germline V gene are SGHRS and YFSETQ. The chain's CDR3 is CASSLGVAGGFDEQYF. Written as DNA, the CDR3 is TGCGCCAGCAGCTTAGGGGTAGCGGGAGGGTTTGACGAGCAGTACTTC.

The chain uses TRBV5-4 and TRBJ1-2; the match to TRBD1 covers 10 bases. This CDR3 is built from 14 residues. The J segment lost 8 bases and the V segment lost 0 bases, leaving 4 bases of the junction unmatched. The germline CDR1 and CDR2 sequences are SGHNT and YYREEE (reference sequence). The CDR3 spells CASSLGQGAGGYTF. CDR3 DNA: TGTGCCAGCAGCTTGGGACAGGGGGCTGGGGGCTACACCTTC.

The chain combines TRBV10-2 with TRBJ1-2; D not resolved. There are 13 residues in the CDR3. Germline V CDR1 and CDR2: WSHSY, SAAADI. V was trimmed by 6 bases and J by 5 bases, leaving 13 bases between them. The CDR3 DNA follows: TGCGCCAGCAGCCCGCCCGTGGTGTATGGCTACACCTTC. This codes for CASSPPVVYGYTF.

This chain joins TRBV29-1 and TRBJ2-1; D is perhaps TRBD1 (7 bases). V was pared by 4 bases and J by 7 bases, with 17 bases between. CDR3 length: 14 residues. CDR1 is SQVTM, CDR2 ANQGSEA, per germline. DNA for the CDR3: TGCAGCGTTGGACGCGGAGGGGGCGGAAATGAGCAGTTCTTC. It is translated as CSVGRGGGGNEQFF.

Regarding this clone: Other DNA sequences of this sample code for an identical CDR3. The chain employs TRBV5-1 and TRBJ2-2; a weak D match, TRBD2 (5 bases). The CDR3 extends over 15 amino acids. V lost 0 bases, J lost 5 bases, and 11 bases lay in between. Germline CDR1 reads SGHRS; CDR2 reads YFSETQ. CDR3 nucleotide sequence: TGCGCCAGCAGCTTGGGAGGAGGTGGGACCGGGGAGCTGTTTTTT. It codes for CASSLGGGGTGELFF.

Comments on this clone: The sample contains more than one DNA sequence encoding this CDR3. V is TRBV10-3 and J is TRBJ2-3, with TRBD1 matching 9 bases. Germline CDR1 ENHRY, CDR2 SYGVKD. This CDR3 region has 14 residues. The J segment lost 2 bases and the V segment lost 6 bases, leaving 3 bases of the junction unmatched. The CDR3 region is CAISGTGTTDTQYF. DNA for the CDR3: TGTGCCATCAGCGGGACAGGGACCACAGATACGCAGTATTTT.

The CDR3 sequence: CASMGAVGETQYF. DNA for the CDR3: TGTGCCAGCATGGGGGCCGTGGGAGAGACCCAGTACTTC. V gene TRBV2 combines with J gene TRBJ2-5; possibly TRBD1 for D (6 bases). Germline-derived CDR1 and CDR2 are SNHLY and FYNNEI. The CDR3 is made up of 13 amino acids. Trimming stripped 7 bases from V and 4 bases from J, with 13 bases between.

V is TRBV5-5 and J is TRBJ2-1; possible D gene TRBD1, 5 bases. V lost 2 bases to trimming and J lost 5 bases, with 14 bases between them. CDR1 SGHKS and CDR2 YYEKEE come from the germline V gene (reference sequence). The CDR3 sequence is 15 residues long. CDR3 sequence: CASSLHPGLDNEQFF. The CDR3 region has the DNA TGTGCCAGCAGCTTACACCCAGGGCTAGACAATGAGCAGTTCTTC.

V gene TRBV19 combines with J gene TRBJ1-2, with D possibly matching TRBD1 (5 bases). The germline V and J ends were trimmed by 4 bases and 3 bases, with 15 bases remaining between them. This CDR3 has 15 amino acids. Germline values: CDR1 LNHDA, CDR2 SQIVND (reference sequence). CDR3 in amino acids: CASSTLNRDHYGYTF. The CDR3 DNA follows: TGTGCCAGTAGTACCCTCAACCGGGACCACTATGGCTACACCTTC.

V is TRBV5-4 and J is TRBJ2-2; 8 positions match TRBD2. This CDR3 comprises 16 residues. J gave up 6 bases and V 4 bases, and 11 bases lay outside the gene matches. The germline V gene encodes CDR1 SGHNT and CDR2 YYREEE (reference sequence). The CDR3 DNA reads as TGTGCCAGCAGCCCCTCGGGACTAGGGACGGCCGGGGAGCTGTTTTTT. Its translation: CASSPSGLGTAGELFF.

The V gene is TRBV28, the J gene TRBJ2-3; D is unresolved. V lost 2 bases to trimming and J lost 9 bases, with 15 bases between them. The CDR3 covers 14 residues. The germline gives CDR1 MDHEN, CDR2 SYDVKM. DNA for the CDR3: TGTGCCAGCAGTTTAGCGGCTCCCCGAAAGACGCAGTATTTT. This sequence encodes CASSLAAPRKTQYF.

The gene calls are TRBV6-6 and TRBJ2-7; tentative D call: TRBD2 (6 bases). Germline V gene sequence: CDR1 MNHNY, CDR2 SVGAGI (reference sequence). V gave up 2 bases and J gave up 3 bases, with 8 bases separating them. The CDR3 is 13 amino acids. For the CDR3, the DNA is TGTGCCAGCAGTTACGGAGGGTACTACGAGCAGTACTTC. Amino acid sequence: CASSYGGYYEQYF.

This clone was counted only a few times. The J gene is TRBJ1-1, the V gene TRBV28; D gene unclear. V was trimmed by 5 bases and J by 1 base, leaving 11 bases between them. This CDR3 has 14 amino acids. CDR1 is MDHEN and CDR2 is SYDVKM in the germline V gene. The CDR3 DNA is TGTGCCAGCAGTGGGTCCTTGGGGAACACTGAAGCTTTCTTT. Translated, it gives CASSGSLGNTEAFF.